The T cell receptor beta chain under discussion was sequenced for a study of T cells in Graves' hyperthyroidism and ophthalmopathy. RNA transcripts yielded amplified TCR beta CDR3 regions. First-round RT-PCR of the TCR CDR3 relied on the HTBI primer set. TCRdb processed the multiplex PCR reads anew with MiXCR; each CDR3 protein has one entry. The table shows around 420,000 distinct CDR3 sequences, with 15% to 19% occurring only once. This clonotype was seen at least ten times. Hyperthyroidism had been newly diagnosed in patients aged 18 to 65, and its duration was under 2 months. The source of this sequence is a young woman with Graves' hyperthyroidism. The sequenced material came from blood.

CDR3 loop: CASSLADRWGYEQYF. The CDR3 DNA reads as TGTGCCAGCAGCTTAGCGGATCGTTGGGGCTACGAGCAGTACTTC. The V call is TRBV11-2, the J call TRBJ2-7; D gene unclear. The CDR3 is made up of 15 amino acids. CDR1 is SGHAT, CDR2 FQNNGV, per germline. Trimming left V 1 base short and J 3 bases short, with 13 bases between. The whole variable domain, filled in from reference TRBV11-2 and TRBJ2-7, reads EAGVAQSPRYKIIEKRQSVAFWCNPISGHATLYWYQQILGQGPKLLIQFQNNGVVDDSQLPKDRFSAERLKGVDSTLKIQPAKLEDSAVYLCASSLADRWGYEQYFGPGTRLTVT.